The clone carrying this TCR beta chain was recorded only once. This entry comes from a study of blood T cell repertoires in COVID-19. Libraries were prepared by immunoSEQ multiplex PCR; TCRdb keeps only in-frame clonotypes and omits some of them. Found here are 130,000 or so clones, 80% to 90% of them singletons; the top ten hold 10% to 13%. After removal of 6 bases from V and 7 bases from J, the junction contained 6 bases not matched to a gene. This CDR3 is 14 amino acids long. Germline loops: CDR1 MNHEY, CDR2 SMNVEV (reference sequence). Sequences were obtained from peripheral blood. The TCR originated in a man in his 60s with active or convalescent COVID-19. This chain links TRBV27 with TRBJ1-5; 10 bases fit TRBD1. CDR3 DNA sequence: TGTGCCAGCAGCGCGACAGGGGGCTTCCAGCCCCAGCATTTT. Protein product: CASSATGGFQPQHF.